The following is a T cell receptor (beta chain) sequence with its context. Trimming took off 4 bases at V and 7 bases at J, with 13 bases between the two ends. The germline gives CDR1 SGHAT, CDR2 FQNNGV. The CDR3 totals 13 residues. The sample belongs to a study of blood T cell repertoires in COVID-19. Overall study: Acute and convalescent COVID-19 samples came from the United States, Italy and Spain. T cells, B-cell-depleted T cells, or PBMCs supplied cDNA or gDNA.

Some clones are missing from TCRdb's copy, which holds only in-frame ones; the method was immunoSEQ multiplex PCR. The sample lists more than 80,000 clones; roughly 82% were seen once. Sequencing input: peripheral blood. The chain couples TRBV11-2 to TRBJ1-2; the D is unclear. This TCR was recovered from a man in his forties or fifties with active or convalescent COVID-19. The CDR3 reads CASSSLGRAGYTF. Written as DNA, the CDR3 is TGTGCCAGCAGCTCCCTGGGGAGGGCTGGCTACACCTTC.